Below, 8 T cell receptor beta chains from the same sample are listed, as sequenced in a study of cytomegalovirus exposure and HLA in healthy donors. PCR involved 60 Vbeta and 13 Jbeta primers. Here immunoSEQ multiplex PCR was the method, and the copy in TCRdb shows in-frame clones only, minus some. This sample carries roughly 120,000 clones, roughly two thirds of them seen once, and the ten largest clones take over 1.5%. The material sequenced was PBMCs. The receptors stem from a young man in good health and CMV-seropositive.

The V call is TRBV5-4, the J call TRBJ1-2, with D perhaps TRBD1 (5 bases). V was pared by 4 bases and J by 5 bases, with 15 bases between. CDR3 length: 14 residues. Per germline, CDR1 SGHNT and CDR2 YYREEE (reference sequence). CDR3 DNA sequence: TGTGCCAGCAGCGGATATACATCAGGGTATGGCTACACCTTC. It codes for CASSGYTSGYGYTF.

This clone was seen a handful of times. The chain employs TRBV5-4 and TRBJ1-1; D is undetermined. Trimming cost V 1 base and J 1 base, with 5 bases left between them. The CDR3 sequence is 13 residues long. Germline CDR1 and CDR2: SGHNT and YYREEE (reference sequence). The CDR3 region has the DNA TGTGCCAGCAGCTTGTTCAGGAACACTGAAGCTTTCTTT. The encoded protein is CASSLFRNTEAFF.

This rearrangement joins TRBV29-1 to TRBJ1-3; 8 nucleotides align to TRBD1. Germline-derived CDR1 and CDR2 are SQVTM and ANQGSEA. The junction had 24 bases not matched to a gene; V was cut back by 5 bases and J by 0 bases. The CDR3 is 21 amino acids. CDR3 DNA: TGCAGCGTTTCAACCACGTTTCTTCAATCCGGGACAGGCGTCTCTGGAAACACCATATATTTT. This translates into CSVSTTFLQSGTGVSGNTIYF.

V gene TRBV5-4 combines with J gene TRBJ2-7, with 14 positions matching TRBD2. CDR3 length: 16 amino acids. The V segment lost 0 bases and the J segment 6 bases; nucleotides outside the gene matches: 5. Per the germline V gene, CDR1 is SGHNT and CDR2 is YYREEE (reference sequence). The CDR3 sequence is CASSLDRLAGGPEQYF. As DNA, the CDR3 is TGTGCCAGCAGCTTGGACAGACTAGCGGGAGGGCCCGAGCAGTACTTC.

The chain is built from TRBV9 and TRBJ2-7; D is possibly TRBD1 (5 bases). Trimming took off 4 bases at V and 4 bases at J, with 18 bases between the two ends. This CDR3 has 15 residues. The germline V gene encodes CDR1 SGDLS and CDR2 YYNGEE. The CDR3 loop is CASSPRSGSRYEQYF. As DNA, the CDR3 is TGTGCCAGCAGCCCCCGCTCAGGGTCTCGGTACGAGCAGTACTTC.

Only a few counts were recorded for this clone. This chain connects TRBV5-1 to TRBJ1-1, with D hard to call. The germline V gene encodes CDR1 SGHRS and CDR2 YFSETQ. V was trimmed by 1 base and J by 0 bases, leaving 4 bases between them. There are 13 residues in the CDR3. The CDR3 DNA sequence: TGCGCCAGCAGCTTGCGAGTGAACACTGAAGCTTTCTTT. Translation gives CASSLRVNTEAFF.

This chain's CDR3 is CASSRAGSGYTF. In nucleotides, the CDR3 is TGCGCCAGCAGTCGGGCGGGCTCTGGCTACACCTTC. The V and J genes are TRBV4-1 and TRBJ1-2, with unresolved D. Germline values: CDR1 MGHRA, CDR2 YSYEKL. CDR3 size: 12 residues. V shed 6 bases and J shed 7 bases, with 12 bases lying between them.

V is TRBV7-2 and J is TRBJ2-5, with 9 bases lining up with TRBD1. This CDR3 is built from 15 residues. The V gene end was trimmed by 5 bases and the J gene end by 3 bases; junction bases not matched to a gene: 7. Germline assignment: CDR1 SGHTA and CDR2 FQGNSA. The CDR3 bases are TGTGCCAGCAGCCGTCCGGGACAGGGAAAAGAGACCCAGTACTTC. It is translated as CASSRPGQGKETQYF.